Following are 26 T cell receptor beta chains from one sample sequenced in a study of prognosis after radiotherapy for stage I lung cancer. Multiplex PCR, run in two rounds, amplified TCR beta CDR3 from genomic DNA. The first round of PCR was done with primers that matched each TRBV and TRBJ gene. Using its own MiXCR run on the multiplex PCR reads, TCRdb lists one record per CDR3 protein. The sample includes more than 30,000 distinct CDR3 sequences, around two fifths of them seen just once. This specimen was PBMCs, taken before or after stereotactic body radiation therapy (not recorded which). Source of these receptors: a donor over 45 with non-small cell lung cancer.

About this clonotype: A far larger clone differs by one base, so this is likely a read error. The chain uses TRBV6-9 and TRBJ2-1, with D possibly matching TRBD1 (5 bases). Germline lookup yields CDR1 MNHGY and CDR2 SVAAGI. This CDR3 has 14 residues. V was shortened by 5 bases and J by 6 bases, with 14 bases between the two germline ends. In DNA, the CDR3 is TGTGCCAGCAGTATAGAAGGGGATTTCAATGAGCAGTTCTTC. Translating it yields CASSIEGDFNEQFF.

The chain joins TRBV9 to TRBJ2-6; TRBD1 matches at 8 bases. This CDR3 is built from 17 residues. Germline CDR1 SGDLS, CDR2 YYNGEE. The trim removed 3 bases at V and 0 bases at J, leaving 5 bases unmatched. CDR3 amino acids: CASSARTGSSGANVLTF. Here the CDR3 DNA reads TGTGCCAGCAGCGCCCGGACAGGGAGCTCTGGGGCCAACGTCCTGACTTTC.

This chain uses TRBV5-1 with TRBJ1-2; 9 nucleotides match TRBD1. Germline V CDR1 and CDR2: SGHRS, YFSETQ. With V trimmed by 2 bases and J by 9 bases, 5 bases remained unmatched. The CDR3 spans 13 residues. CDR3 protein: CASSFGDRVRYTF. CDR3 nucleotides: TGCGCCAGCAGCTTTGGGGACAGGGTTCGCTACACCTTC.

At least ten counts were recorded for this clonotype. This chain joins TRBV5-5 and TRBJ2-1; D unclear. The V and J ends lost 0 bases and 10 bases respectively, with 8 bases between them. The V gene's germline CDR1 is SGHKS and CDR2 YYEKEE (reference sequence). The CDR3 totals 12 residues. CDR3 nucleotides: TGTGCCAGCAGCTTGGTTCCCGGCGAGCAGTTCTTC. It translates to CASSLVPGEQFF.

The V and J genes are TRBV28 and TRBJ2-7; D gene uncertain. This CDR3 spans 12 amino acids. Germline V gene data show CDR1 as MDHEN and CDR2 as SYDVKM. V was pared by 8 bases and J by 6 bases, with 14 bases between. DNA of the CDR3: TGTGCCAGCGGGATAGGGCGTCTCGAGCAGTACTTC. It is translated as CASGIGRLEQYF.

Of note for this clonotype: A much more abundant neighbour one base away suggests this may be a read error. This chain connects TRBV29-1 to TRBJ1-1, with TRBD1 as a possible D gene (5 bases). The CDR3 runs 15 residues. V gave up 7 bases and J gave up 0 bases, with 18 bases separating them. The germline gives CDR1 SQVTM, CDR2 ANQGSEA. The CDR3 spells CSAEDMAGMNTEAFF. CDR3 in DNA: TGCAGCGCCGAGGACATGGCGGGGATGAACACTGAAGCTTTCTTT.

As concerns this clonotype: This likely came from a read error, as a far larger clone is one base away. The V and J genes are TRBV6-5 and TRBJ2-2, with D possibly matching TRBD1 (5 bases). CDR1 and CDR2 from the germline V gene are MNHEY and SVGAGI. V was clipped by 7 bases and J by 6 bases, with 12 bases between them. The CDR3 is 13 residues long. This CDR3 is CASIRQRSGELFF. The CDR3 coding sequence is TGTGCCAGCATTAGACAGAGGTCCGGGGAGCTGTTTTTT.

This chain joins TRBV7-6 and TRBJ2-1; D gene unclear. This CDR3 spans 14 amino acids. CDR1 SGHVS and CDR2 FNYEAQ come from the germline V gene. The germline V and J ends were trimmed by 6 bases and 5 bases, with 14 bases remaining between them. CDR3 residues: CASRGLGYNNEQFF. The CDR3 coding sequence is TGTGCCAGCAGAGGCCTGGGTTACAACAATGAGCAGTTCTTC.

By share of the sample, this clonotype is medium-sized. The CDR3 nucleotides are TGTGCCCCTGACTTGGGAGGGGTTAGGACCGGGGAGCTGTTTTTT. It yields the protein CAPDLGGVRTGELFF. The chain is built from TRBV6-2 or TRBV6-3 and TRBJ2-2, with 7 bases fitting TRBD2. Germline CDR1 MNHEY, CDR2 SVGEGT. The V and J ends lost 11 bases and 5 bases, in that order; junction bases with no gene match: 14. The CDR3 is 15 amino acids.

In this sample, this clonotype turned up many times. This sequence joins TRBV18 and TRBJ1-5, with 10 bases identical to TRBD1. Germline CDR1 reads KGHSH; CDR2 reads LQKENI. V lost 2 bases, J lost 3 bases, and 1 base stayed unmatched. The CDR3 has 15 amino acids. Written as DNA, the CDR3 is TGTGCCAGCTCACCAGGGACAGGGGACAATCAGCCCCAGCATTTT. Its translation: CASSPGTGDNQPQHF. Variable domain in full (rest from reference TRBV18 and TRBJ1-5): NAGVMQNPRHLVRRRGQEARLRCSPMKGHSHVYWYRQLPEEGLKFMVYLQKENIIDESGMPKERFSAEFPKEGPSILRIQQVVRGDSAAYFCASSPGTGDNQPQHFGDGTRLSIL.

At least ten counts were recorded for this clonotype. The chain is built from TRBV25-1 and TRBJ2-7; 9 bases align to TRBD1. V dropped 4 bases and J dropped 4; count of bases not matched to a gene: 11. Germline lookup yields CDR1 MGHDK and CDR2 SYGVNS. The CDR3 sequence is 16 residues long. The chain's CDR3 is CASSASGTGRNYEQYF. The CDR3 DNA is TGTGCCAGCAGTGCCTCCGGGACAGGGAGGAATTACGAGCAGTACTTC.

This clonotype occurred many times. The V call is TRBV12-3 or TRBV12-4, the J call TRBJ2-5; D gene ambiguous. The V gene lost 6 bases and the J gene lost 5 bases, with 13 bases spanning the gap. The CDR3 is 13 residues long. The CDR3 nucleotides are TGTGCCAGCAGATCGGTTCCGAAGGAGACCCAGTACTTC. Amino acid sequence: CASRSVPKETQYF.

This clonotype came up many times. The CDR3 reads CSARSGLAGGPQETQYF. The CDR3 coding sequence is TGCAGTGCTAGATCAGGACTAGCGGGGGGACCCCAAGAGACCCAGTACTTC. The genes are TRBV20-1 and TRBJ2-5; 14 bases align to TRBD2. The CDR3 spans 17 residues. V lost 2 bases, J lost 1 base, and 6 bases stayed unmatched. Per the germline V gene, CDR1 is DFQATT and CDR2 is SNEGSKA (reference sequence).

About this clonotype itself: This may stem from a read error, because a much larger clone lies one nucleotide away. The chain carries TRBV28 and TRBJ2-6, with 9 bases aligning to TRBD1. Unmatched junction bases numbered 10, after V lost 7 bases and J lost 6 bases. This CDR3 has 16 residues. Germline CDR1 and CDR2: MDHEN and SYDVKM. CDR3 amino acids: CASTTQGARVANVLTF. CDR3 nucleotides: TGTGCCAGCACCACACAGGGGGCGCGCGTGGCCAACGTCCTGACTTTC.

There are many counts of this clonotype. The CDR3 protein is CASSLGQGHETQYF. Here the CDR3 DNA reads TGTGCCAGCAGCTTAGGGCAGGGGCACGAGACCCAGTACTTC. The J gene is TRBJ2-5, the V gene TRBV11-2; a weak D match, TRBD1 (6 bases). V was shortened by 1 base and J by 5 bases, with 11 bases between the two germline ends. Germline CDR1 reads SGHAT; CDR2 reads FQNNGV. The CDR3 consists of 14 residues.

This clonotype has at least ten counts. The chain couples TRBV10-3 to TRBJ2-2; 9 bases are a match to TRBD1. Trimming cost V 3 bases and J 4 bases; bases outside gene matches: 6. The CDR3 sequence is 16 residues long. Germline lookup yields CDR1 ENHRY and CDR2 SYGVKD. The DNA for the CDR3 is TGTGCCATCAGTGAAGGGGGACAGGGAGGCACCGGGGAGCTGTTTTTT. This encodes CAISEGGQGGTGELFF.

Note on this clonotype: A far larger clone is one nucleotide away, so this likely arose from a read error. The J gene is TRBJ2-7, the V gene TRBV7-9, with D hard to call. Germline loops: CDR1 SEHNR, CDR2 FQNEAQ (reference sequence). Trimming shortened V by 0 bases and J by 7 bases, and 10 bases separated the two germline ends. The CDR3 has 13 amino acids. CDR3 residues: CASSLARWVEQYF. The CDR3 DNA sequence: TGTGCCAGCAGCTTAGCCCGGTGGGTGGAGCAGTACTTC.

This rearrangement joins TRBV20-1 to TRBJ2-1, with 8 bases matching TRBD2. CDR1 is DFQATT, CDR2 SNEGSKA, per germline (reference sequence). The ends lost 1 base at V and 5 bases at J; junction bases unmatched: 4. This CDR3 is 14 amino acids long. The CDR3 coding sequence is TGCAGTGCTAGAGTCGGGAGGGGGAACAATGAGCAGTTCTTC. This sequence encodes CSARVGRGNNEQFF.

This clonotype came up many times. The chain combines TRBV20-1 with TRBJ2-1; 7 nucleotides agree with TRBD2. The CDR3 sequence is 14 residues long. The germline gives CDR1 DFQATT, CDR2 SNEGSKA (reference sequence). With 6 bases clipped from V and 6 bases from J, the junction kept 11 bases outside the gene matches. The CDR3 reads CSAQAGEETNEQFF. CDR3 nucleotides: TGCAGTGCCCAGGCGGGAGAAGAGACCAATGAGCAGTTCTTC.

This clonotype has at least ten counts. J is TRBJ1-4 and V is TRBV5-1; 7 bases match TRBD1. The ends lost 3 bases at V and 8 bases at J; junction bases unmatched: 10. The CDR3 spans 15 residues. CDR1 is SGHRS, CDR2 YFSETQ, per germline. The CDR3 sequence: CASSSGRQGGEKLFF. The CDR3 region has the DNA TGCGCCAGCAGCTCTGGGAGACAGGGTGGCGAAAAACTGTTTTTT.

This clonotype has at least ten counts. The gene calls are TRBV15 and TRBJ2-1; 8 bases map to TRBD1. The V gene's germline CDR1 is LNHNV and CDR2 YYDKDF (reference sequence). The CDR3 loop spans 16 amino acids. The junction had 7 bases not matched to a gene; V was cut back by 2 bases and J by 4 bases. The CDR3 sequence is CATSRTPGTGYNEQFF. The CDR3 nucleotides are TGTGCCACCAGCAGAACCCCCGGGACAGGATACAATGAGCAGTTCTTC.

The genes are TRBV9 and TRBJ2-2; maybe TRBD1 (6 bases). The CDR3 sequence is 14 residues long. Per germline, CDR1 SGDLS and CDR2 YYNGEE. Trimming pared 4 bases from V and 4 bases from J, leaving 11 bases between. For the CDR3, the DNA is TGTGCCAGCAGCCCCCCCAGGGGCACCGGGGAGCTGTTTTTT. It is translated as CASSPPRGTGELFF.

This clonotype came up many times. CDR3 nucleotides: TGTGCCAGCAGTTACGTCGGACAGGGAGGCGGAAACATTCAGTACTTC. This gives the protein CASSYVGQGGGNIQYF. V is TRBV6-5 and J is TRBJ2-4; 8 positions match TRBD1. V was pared by 2 bases and J by 6 bases, with 9 bases of the junction left unmatched. Germline CDR1 is MNHEY and CDR2 is SVGAGI. The CDR3 is 16 amino acids.

The chain has TRBV7-9 and TRBJ1-2; 7 bases fit TRBD1. CDR1 SEHNR and CDR2 FQNEAQ come from the germline V gene (reference sequence). V shed 1 base and J 3 bases; nucleotides not matched to a gene: 5. The CDR3 contains 15 residues. DNA for the CDR3: TGTGCCAGCAGCTTAGTAGGGGGCGTTGACTATGGCTACACCTTC. It yields the protein CASSLVGGVDYGYTF.

V is TRBV12-3 or TRBV12-4 and J is TRBJ2-3; D is possibly TRBD2 (5 bases). The CDR3 covers 13 residues. The germline V and J ends were trimmed by 8 bases and 6 bases, with 15 bases remaining between them. The CDR3: CASRGVAVDTQYF. CDR3 DNA: TGTGCCAGCCGGGGAGTAGCAGTCGATACGCAGTATTTT.

This clonotype was observed at least ten times. This chain connects TRBV20-1 to TRBJ2-3; D remains ambiguous. V shed 7 bases and J shed 3 bases, with 11 bases lying between them. The CDR3 spans 12 residues. Per the germline V gene, CDR1 is DFQATT and CDR2 is SNEGSKA (reference sequence). The CDR3 nucleotides read TGCAGTGGCAACCCACATACAGATACGCAGTATTTT. It yields the protein CSGNPHTDTQYF.